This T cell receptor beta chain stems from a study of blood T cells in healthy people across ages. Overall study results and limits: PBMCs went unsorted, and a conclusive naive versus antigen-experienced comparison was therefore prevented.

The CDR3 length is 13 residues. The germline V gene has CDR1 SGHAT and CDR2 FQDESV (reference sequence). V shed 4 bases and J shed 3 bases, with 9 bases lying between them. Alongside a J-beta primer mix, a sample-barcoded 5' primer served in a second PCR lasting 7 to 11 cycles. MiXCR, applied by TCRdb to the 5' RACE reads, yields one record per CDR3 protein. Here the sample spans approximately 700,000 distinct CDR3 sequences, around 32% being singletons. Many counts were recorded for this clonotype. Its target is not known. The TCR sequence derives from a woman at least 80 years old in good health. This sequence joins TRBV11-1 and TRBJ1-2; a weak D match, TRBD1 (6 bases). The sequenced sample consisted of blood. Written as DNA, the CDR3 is TGTGCCAGCAGCTACACAGGGTACTATGGCTACACCTTC. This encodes CASSYTGYYGYTF.